A selection of T cell receptor beta chains follows, all from one sample in a study of cytomegalovirus exposure and HLA in healthy donors. Produced via immunoSEQ multiplex PCR; TCRdb's table is partial and in-frame only. Here the sample spans 90,000 to 150,000 clones, about 16% being singletons. The sequencing sample was made of PBMCs. These receptors all come from a woman younger than 30 in good health and CMV-seronegative. CDR3s include the opening cysteine and the closing phenylalanine or tryptophan. The D gene is left open where the match is weak. Clone size is given for some rows only: seen once, a few or many times, or a class if the clone is expanded.

TRBJ1-4,few,NA,TRBV6-7,TGTGCCAGCACCAAACCTGACACCTCTGCAACTAATGAAAAACTGTTTTTT,CASTKPDTSATNEKLFF
TRBJ2-7,few,TRBD1,TRBV27,TGTGCCAGCAGTCCCGGGACAGGGCCCTACGAGCAGTACTTC,CASSPGTGPYEQYF
TRBJ1-4,NA,TRBD1,TRBV15,TGTGCCACCAGCAGAAATTCCGGGACAGGGGATGAAAAACTGTTTTTT,CATSRNSGTGDEKLFF
TRBJ1-5,NA,NA,TRBV7-2,TGTGCCAGCAGCTTAGGGGTAAGGGGGAATCAGCCCCAGCATTTT,CASSLGVRGNQPQHF
TRBJ1-5,few,TRBD1,TRBV6-5,TGTGCCAGCAGTCAGGGACAGGGAATTAGTCAGCCCCAGCATTTT,CASSQGQGISQPQHF
TRBJ2-7,NA,TRBD2,TRBV5-1,TGCGCCAGCAGCTTGTGGACTAGCCCCTACGAGCAGTACTTC,CASSLWTSPYEQYF
TRBJ1-2,NA,TRBD1,TRBV29-1,TGCAGCGTCGGGACAGGGCGGACCTATGGCTACACCTTC,CSVGTGRTYGYTF
TRBJ1-5,NA,NA,TRBV30,TGTGCCTGGAGGGCAAATCCGGCAGGGAACGGGTTTCAGCCCCAGCATTTT,CAWRANPAGNGFQPQHF
TRBJ2-5,NA,NA,TRBV6-6,TGTGCCAGCAGTTACTCGATCAGGGGAGGGGAGACCCAGTACTTC,CASSYSIRGGETQYF
TRBJ2-3,NA,TRBD2,TRBV29-1,TGCAGCGTTTTACTAGCGGGATATACAGATACGCAGTATTTT,CSVLLAGYTDTQYF
TRBJ2-1,NA,NA,TRBV2,TGTGCCAGCAGTGTACTAGGCAGTGAGCAGTTCTTC,CASSVLGSEQFF